This is a list of T cell receptor beta chains from one sample in a study of blood T cell repertoires in COVID-19. Some clones are missing from TCRdb's copy, which holds only in-frame ones; the method was immunoSEQ multiplex PCR. Of about 84,000 clones in the sample, more than 70% were seen once. Source material: peripheral blood. Receptor source: an elderly man with active or convalescent COVID-19. Both conserved end residues are trimmed from each CDR3. A D gene is named only where the DNA matches it firmly.

TRBD1	TRBJ1-2	TRBV7-2	ASSPDRGINYGYT
TRBD1	TRBJ1-1	TRBV5-6	ASISANRGQTEAF
TRBD1	TRBJ2-5	TRBV11-2	ASSLVLVRDSWETQY
TRBD2	TRBJ2-7	TRBV29-1	SVSPSGVSYEQY
.	TRBJ1-2	TRBV2	ASSRGGDYGYT
TRBD2	TRBJ2-3	TRBV5-6	ASSLASGPTDTQY
TRBD2	TRBJ2-5	TRBV19	ASRRGGAEETQY
.	TRBJ2-1	TRBV6-1	ASSDGGGRRGNEQF
TRBD2	TRBJ2-1	TRBV6-5	ASSYGLVEGEQF
.	TRBJ1-1	TRBV2	ASSYREGLVRTEAF
.	TRBJ1-1	TRBV28	ASSPRRTEAF
.	TRBJ1-2	TRBV2	ASWGRRHGYT
TRBD2	TRBJ2-1	TRBV5-4	ASSFIPGGWNNEQF
TRBD2	TRBJ2-7	TRBV7-9	ASSLGTTMGEQY
.	TRBJ2-7	TRBV5-1	ASSQTGYEQY